This T cell receptor (beta chain) was captured in a study of CXCR3-negative and CXCR3-positive naive CD8 T cells. Findings and limits, study-wide: TRBV-TRBJ usage was similar across naive CXCR3 subsets but distinct in memory cells.

A remark on this clonotype: Its specificity is not known.

Libraries of TRB cDNA were made by 5' RACE and carried UMIs. TCRdb reanalyzed the 5' RACE reads, giving one entry per CDR3 protein sequence and no DNA. The sample includes roughly 100,000 distinct CDR3 sequences. The length of the CDR3 is 14 residues. From germline, CDR1 is LGHDT and CDR2 YNNKEL (reference sequence). Sequenced sample: naive CXCR3- CD8+ T cells from blood. Subset noted: CD45RO-CCR7+CD27+CD95- naive CD8+ T cells lacking CXCR3 (TNR3-). The chain links TRBV3-1 to TRBJ2-1; without DNA, the TCRdb call of TRBD2 cannot be checked. This clonotype originated in a human donor in good health. Some clones in this sample may be carry-over from other donors' samples. The CDR3 loop reads CASSQVAGDNEQFF.